This record concerns one TCR beta chain sequence. Its target is unknown. This entry comes from a study of CD8 T cells in ankylosing spondylitis. TCRdb fed the 5' RACE reads into MiXCR, producing one record per CDR3 protein. Here the sample spans approximately 550,000 distinct CDR3 sequences, 10% to 15% being singletons. The germline V gene encodes CDR1 LNHDA and CDR2 SQIVND (reference sequence). The V segment lost 6 bases and the J segment 5 bases; nucleotides outside the gene matches: 5. This CDR3 has 13 amino acids. The study, taken as a whole, reports: A TCR beta motif of eight highly homologous variants appeared characteristic of ankylosing spondylitis blood.

The sequenced sample consisted of blood, either unsorted or a sorted T cell fraction (not recorded which). The V call is TRBV19, the J call TRBJ1-2, with 8 bases matching TRBD1. This sequence originates from a male donor with ankylosing spondylitis. The CDR3 DNA sequence: TGTGCCAGTAGCCGGGACAGGTTATATGGCTACACCTTC. Encoded protein: CASSRDRLYGYTF.